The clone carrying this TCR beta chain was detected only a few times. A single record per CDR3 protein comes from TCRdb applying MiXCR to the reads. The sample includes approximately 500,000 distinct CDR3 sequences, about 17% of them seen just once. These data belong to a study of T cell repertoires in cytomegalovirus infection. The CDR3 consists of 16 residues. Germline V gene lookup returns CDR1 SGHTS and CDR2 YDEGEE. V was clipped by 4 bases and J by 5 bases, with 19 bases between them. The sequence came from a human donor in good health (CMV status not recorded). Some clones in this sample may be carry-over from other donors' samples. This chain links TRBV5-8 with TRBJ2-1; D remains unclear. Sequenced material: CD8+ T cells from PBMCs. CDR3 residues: CASSGILRVKDNEQFF. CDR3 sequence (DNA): TGTGCCAGCAGCGGGATCCTAAGAGTAAAAGACAATGAGCAGTTCTTC.